This passage covers 11 T cell receptor beta chains from one sample sequenced in a study of T cell responses to AZD1222 COVID-19 vaccine. Assay used: immunoSEQ multiplex PCR; TCRdb lists only in-frame clones, some missing. The sample lists more than 55,000 clones; approximately 89% were seen once. This specimen was peripheral blood, taken 28 days after the second AZD1222 dose. The receptor set was obtained from an adult who received the AZD1222 COVID-19 vaccine.

With respect to this clone: Compared with germline, one end of the junction differs, possibly owing to a read error. The chain links TRBV5-1 to TRBJ1-1, with no clear D. CDR3 length equals 12 residues. Looked up from germline, CDR1 is SGHRS and CDR2 is YFSETQ. CDR3 DNA: TGCGCCAGCGGCTTGAGGAACACTGAAGCTTTCTTT. It is translated as CASGLRNTEAFF.

This clone was found a few times. The chain recombines TRBV19 with TRBJ2-2; 10 nucleotides line up with TRBD2. The CDR3 totals 16 residues. V shed 3 bases and J 6 bases; nucleotides not matched to a gene: 7. Germline V gene sequence: CDR1 LNHDA, CDR2 SQIVND (reference sequence). The CDR3 is CASSIRASGSSGELFF. The CDR3 DNA reads as TGTGCCAGTAGTATTAGGGCTAGCGGGAGTTCCGGGGAGCTGTTTTTT.

The chain has TRBV10-2 and TRBJ2-7; 9 nucleotides agree with TRBD2. The CDR3 runs 16 residues. The germline V gene has CDR1 WSHSY and CDR2 SAAADI. V lost 3 bases, J lost 0 bases, and 6 bases stayed unmatched. CDR3 nucleotide sequence: TGCGCCAGCAGTGAACTAGCGGGCCTCCTCTCCTACGAGCAGTACTTC. Translation gives CASSELAGLLSYEQYF.

The V and J genes are TRBV27 and TRBJ2-1; a possible D gene is TRBD2 (5 bases). The ends were cut back, 6 bases at V and 0 bases at J, with 15 bases in the middle. The CDR3 has 16 amino acids. CDR1 and CDR2 (germline): MNHEY, SMNVEV (reference sequence). The CDR3 DNA reads TGTGCCAGCAGCCCCCCGGGAAGCCGCTCCTACAATGAGCAGTTCTTC. It is translated as CASSPPGSRSYNEQFF.

This clone was seen once. The chain employs TRBV27 and TRBJ2-7; D possibly matches TRBD1 or TRBD2 (6 bases each). Germline loops: CDR1 MNHEY, CDR2 SMNVEV (reference sequence). CDR3 length: 14 residues. V lost 2 bases and J lost 4, with 12 bases in between. The CDR3 DNA follows: TGTGCCAGCAGTTTAATCAGGGGAGGATACGAGCAGTACTTC. Translating it yields CASSLIRGGYEQYF.

The V gene is TRBV28, the J gene TRBJ1-2; D is uncertain. The CDR3 extends over 10 amino acids. Trimming stripped 4 bases from V and 9 bases from J, with 6 bases between. Germline-derived CDR1 and CDR2 are MDHEN and SYDVKM. This chain's CDR3 is CASSSVRYTF. CDR3 DNA sequence: TGTGCCAGCAGTTCAGTGCGCTACACCTTC.

In its sample, this clone was seen once. The V call is TRBV21-1, the J call TRBJ2-5; TRBD1 is the table's D call and was not checked against the DNA. TRBV21-1 is a known pseudogene. The CDR3 contains 9 residues. CDR3 in amino acids: CASSIQKYF. The CDR3 nucleotides are TGTGCCAGCAGCATTCAAAAGTACTTC.

The chain employs TRBV27 and TRBJ1-3; 7 bases align to TRBD1. Germline V gene data show CDR1 as MNHEY and CDR2 as SMNVEV (reference sequence). The J segment lost 0 bases and the V segment lost 2 bases, leaving 1 base of the junction unmatched. CDR3 length: 15 amino acids. The CDR3 coding sequence is TGTGCCAGCAGTTTAAACAGGGGCTCTGGAAACACCATATATTTT. Protein sequence: CASSLNRGSGNTIYF.

The chain employs TRBV13 and TRBJ2-7, with a possible D match to TRBD2 (7 bases). Germline loops: CDR1 PRHDT, CDR2 FYEKMQ (reference sequence). V lost 3 bases, J lost 2 bases, and 17 bases lay in between. This CDR3 region has 16 residues. The CDR3 sequence is CASSLTSRGGTYEQYF. The CDR3 nucleotides are TGTGCCAGCAGCTTGACAAGTAGGGGGGGCACCTACGAGCAGTACTTC. Together with reference TRBV13 and TRBJ2-7, the CDR3 gives the full variable domain: AAGVIQSPRHLIKEKRETATLKCYPIPRHDTVYWYQQGPGQDPQFLISFYEKMQSDKGSIPDRFSAQQFSDYHSELNMSSLELGDSALYFCASSLTSRGGTYEQYFGPGTRLTVT.

This clone showed up just once. The V and J genes are TRBV5-1 and TRBJ2-2; 11 bases agree with TRBD2. This CDR3 comprises 16 residues. The V segment lost 4 bases and the J segment 4 bases; nucleotides outside the gene matches: 6. Germline CDR1 is SGHRS and CDR2 is YFSETQ. In nucleotides, the CDR3 is TGCGCCAGCAGCCTTCTAGCGGGGGGAAGCACCGGGGAGCTGTTTTTT. Amino acids: CASSLLAGGSTGELFF.

The J gene is TRBJ2-7, the V gene TRBV19; D gene ambiguous. V was trimmed by 6 bases and J by 6 bases, leaving 12 bases between them. The germline V gene encodes CDR1 LNHDA and CDR2 SQIVND (reference sequence). The CDR3 spans 12 residues. The CDR3 bases are TGTGCCAGTAGCCCTGGGATCGGCGAGCAGTACTTC. Amino acids: CASSPGIGEQYF.